This entry lists 18 T cell receptor beta chains sequenced from one sample in a study of identical twins. TCRdb reprocessed the 5' RACE reads with MiXCR, giving one entry per CDR3 protein. In the table there are 240,000 or so distinct CDR3 sequences, roughly 7% of which are singletons. This sample also belongs to another study, concerning yellow fever vaccine responses in identical twins.

What was sequenced was memory (CD45RO+) T cells sorted from blood. These receptors came from a woman aged 18-29 years in good health.

Only a few counts were recorded for this clonotype. The chain recombines TRBV3-1 with TRBJ2-6; the match to TRBD1 covers 7 bases. Germline CDR1 reads LGHDT; CDR2 reads YNNKEL (reference sequence). Unmatched junction bases numbered 5, after V lost 4 bases and J lost 2 bases. This CDR3 contains 16 residues. The CDR3 DNA follows: TGTGCCAGCAGCCCCCAGACAGGGACTGGGGCCAACGTCCTGACTTTC. Encoded protein: CASSPQTGTGANVLTF.

There are a few counts of this clonotype. CDR3 residues: CASSSGSISTKQETQYF. For the CDR3, the DNA is TGTGCCAGCAGCTCGGGGTCTATTAGCACTAAACAAGAGACCCAGTACTTC. The rearrangement joins TRBV7-9 to TRBJ2-5; tentative D call: TRBD2 (5 bases). The germline gives CDR1 SEHNR, CDR2 FQNEAQ (reference sequence). The V end was cut by 4 bases, the J end by 2 bases, with 20 bases between. This CDR3 has 17 residues. Filled out from reference TRBV7-9 and TRBJ2-5, the complete variable domain reads DTGVSQNPRHKITKRGQNVTFRCDPISEHNRLYWYRQTLGQGPEFLTYFQNEAQLEKSRLLSDRFSAERPKGSFSTLEIQRTEQGDSAMYLCASSSGSISTKQETQYFGPGTRLLVL.

This clonotype was seen ten or more times. The rearrangement joins TRBV12-3 or TRBV12-4 to TRBJ2-3; TRBD2 matches 8 bases. Unmatched junction bases numbered 2, after V lost 3 bases and J lost 6 bases. CDR3 size: 13 residues. CDR3 DNA: TGTGCCAGCAGTTTGGCGGGAGGCGATACGCAGTATTTT. It translates to CASSLAGGDTQYF.

This clonotype was observed a handful of times. The gene calls are TRBV15 and TRBJ2-5, with TRBD1 identical over 8 bases. After removal of 4 bases from V and 5 bases from J, the junction contained 9 bases not matched to a gene. CDR3 length equals 15 residues. The germline gives CDR1 LNHNV, CDR2 YYDKDF (reference sequence). The CDR3 here is CATSKSGGKGETQYF. The CDR3 bases are TGTGCCACCAGCAAGTCAGGGGGCAAAGGGGAGACCCAGTACTTC.

This clonotype was counted many times. The chain carries TRBV7-2 and TRBJ1-2; no definite D call. The V end was cut by 5 bases, the J end by 14 bases, with 27 bases between. Germline values: CDR1 SGHTA, CDR2 FQGNSA. This CDR3 region has 15 residues. The CDR3 here is CASSPPGTVVLLHTF. For the CDR3, the DNA is TGTGCCAGCAGCCCCCCAGGCACGGTTGTCTTGTTACATACCTTC.

Only a few counts were recorded for this clonotype. The rearrangement joins TRBV20-1 to TRBJ2-3; TRBD2 matches at 8 bases. The CDR3 contains 15 residues. Unmatched junction bases numbered 6, after V lost 3 bases and J lost 1 base. Germline V gene data show CDR1 as DFQATT and CDR2 as SNEGSKA (reference sequence). The CDR3 loop is CSASKAGAGTDTQYF. CDR3 DNA: TGCAGTGCTAGCAAAGCGGGGGCGGGCACAGATACGCAGTATTTT.

This clonotype was found a few times. V usage is TRBV28 and J usage is TRBJ2-4; D might be TRBD2 (6 bases). The V and J ends lost 5 bases and 2 bases respectively, with 13 bases between them. Germline assignment: CDR1 MDHEN and CDR2 SYDVKM. The CDR3 sequence is 15 residues long. The DNA for the CDR3 is TGTGCCAGCAGTGCGACCGGGAGCTCCAAAAACATTCAGTACTTC. Protein product: CASSATGSSKNIQYF.

The table lists this clonotype with many counts. This rearrangement joins TRBV24-1 to TRBJ2-6, with 7 bases that match TRBD1. Germline V gene sequence: CDR1 KGHDR, CDR2 SFDVKD. This CDR3 has 17 amino acids. V dropped 9 bases and J dropped 0; count of bases not matched to a gene: 10. CDR3 coding DNA: TGTGCCACCCAAGAGACAGGGTTCGACTCTGGGGCCAACGTCCTGACTTTC. Protein sequence: CATQETGFDSGANVLTF.

This clonotype showed up just a few times. The chain uses TRBV6-1 and TRBJ2-5; 8 positions agree with TRBD2. Trimming cost V 3 bases and J 4 bases; bases outside gene matches: 13. The CDR3 extends over 17 amino acids. CDR1 and CDR2 (germline): MNHNS, SASEGT. The CDR3 loop is CASSERGAGRLGETQYF. The CDR3, as DNA: TGTGCCAGCAGTGAGCGGGGGGCAGGCCGACTTGGAGAGACCCAGTACTTC.

This clonotype occurred many times. The genes are TRBV25-1 and TRBJ2-1, with D perhaps given as TRBD1 or TRBD2 (5 bases each). CDR1 MGHDK and CDR2 SYGVNS come from the germline V gene. Trimming left V 0 bases short and J 11 bases short, with 11 bases between. CDR3 length equals 13 residues. CDR3 amino acids: CASSEYVRGQQFF. DNA of the CDR3: TGTGCCAGCAGTGAATATGTGAGGGGACAGCAGTTCTTC.

Notes on this clonotype: One end of the junction does not line up with germline, which may come from a read error. The chain joins TRBV7-9 to TRBJ2-3; D unresolved. The CDR3 runs 14 residues. Germline V gene sequence: CDR1 SEHNR, CDR2 FQNEAQ (reference sequence). The CDR3 DNA reads as TGTGCCAGCAGCCTCAGTAGCTCGGCAGATGCGCAGTATTTT. Translated, it gives CASSLSSSADAQYF.

This clonotype has a count of ten or more. The chain has TRBV2 and TRBJ2-1, with 11 bases that match TRBD2. The V gene's germline CDR1 is SNHLY and CDR2 FYNNEI. The CDR3 spans 14 residues. J was trimmed by 8 bases and V by 10 bases; bases with no gene match: 10. CDR3 coding DNA: TGTGCCATTCCCCCGGGACTAGCGGTTGATGAGCAGTTCTTC. Translated: CAIPPGLAVDEQFF.

This chain joins TRBV15 and TRBJ2-2; no clear D gene. The V end was cut by 2 bases, the J end by 3 bases, with 4 bases between. CDR3 length equals 13 residues. Germline CDR1 and CDR2: LNHNV and YYDKDF (reference sequence). CDR3 DNA sequence: TGTGCCACCAGCAGACCGGACACCGGGGAGCTGTTTTTT. It codes for CATSRPDTGELFF.

Ten or more counts support this clonotype. The genes are TRBV29-1 and TRBJ2-3; no clear D gene. The germline CDR1 and CDR2 sequences are SQVTM and ANQGSEA. CDR3 length: 12 amino acids. The CDR3 loop reads CSPILNTDTQYF. The DNA for the CDR3 is TGCAGTCCCATCCTAAACACAGATACGCAGTATTTT.

In this sample, this clonotype turned up many times. The genes are TRBV5-1 and TRBJ2-3, with a possible D match to TRBD1 (5 bases). Germline V CDR1 and CDR2: SGHRS, YFSETQ. CDR3 length: 15 residues. The V and J ends lost 2 bases and 3 bases respectively, with 13 bases between them. In DNA, the CDR3 is TGCGCCAGCAGCTTTCAGGGTCCCCTGACAGATACGCAGTATTTT. This codes for CASSFQGPLTDTQYF.

This clonotype was found a few times. V usage is TRBV6-1 and J usage is TRBJ2-3, with 11 bases aligning to TRBD1. There are 16 residues in the CDR3. V shed 10 bases, J shed 6 bases, and the junction held 15 bases outside the gene matches. Germline lookup yields CDR1 MNHNS and CDR2 SASEGT. Written as DNA, the CDR3 is TGTGCCACCTCACCGGGACAGGGGGTGAGAAGGGATACGCAGTATTTT. It specifies CATSPGQGVRRDTQYF.

This clonotype was detected many times. The gene calls are TRBV11-2 and TRBJ2-1, with D perhaps matching TRBD1 (6 bases). This CDR3 region has 13 residues. The germline gives CDR1 SGHAT, CDR2 FQNNGV. V shed 4 bases and J shed 4 bases, with 8 bases lying between them. The CDR3 loop reads CASSSGQYNEQFF. DNA of the CDR3: TGTGCCAGCAGCTCCGGACAGTACAATGAGCAGTTCTTC. Based on the CDR3 plus reference TRBV11-2 and TRBJ2-1, the full variable domain is EAGVAQSPRYKIIEKRQSVAFWCNPISGHATLYWYQQILGQGPKLLIQFQNNGVVDDSQLPKDRFSAERLKGVDSTLKIQPAKLEDSAVYLCASSSGQYNEQFFGPGTRLTVL.

The V and J genes are TRBV20-1 and TRBJ2-1, with a weak D call TRBD1 (6 bases). Trimming removed 6 bases from V and 5 bases from J, with 14 bases in between. This CDR3 has 13 residues. CDR1 and CDR2 from the germline V gene are DFQATT and SNEGSKA (reference sequence). The CDR3 nucleotides are TGCAGTGCCAACCGGGACACCCACAATGAGCAGTTCTTC. This codes for CSANRDTHNEQFF.